Below are 23 T cell receptor beta chains sequenced from a single sample in a study of blood T cell repertoires in COVID-19 (dated by TCRdb to 2020 to 2022). To prepare the library, the immunoSEQ multiplex PCR assay was applied. Not all clones reach the TCRdb copy of this immuneACCESS table, which keeps in-frame sequences only. Checked studies attribute under half of the gap to unresolved V genes and leave the rest unexplained. In all, the sample holds under 200,000 clones, and about nine tenths of those were seen once. In total, the top ten clones hold approximately 0.5% of the sample. The sample was peripheral blood. Receptor source: a man aged 45 to 65 with acute or convalescent COVID-19.

The CDR3 loop is CAISERTGPSNYGYTF. The CDR3 region has the DNA TGTGCCATCAGTGAGAGGACAGGACCATCTAACTATGGCTACACCTTC. The chain is built from TRBV10-3 and TRBJ1-2, with 7 nucleotides matching TRBD1. The CDR3 runs to 16 residues. In germline, CDR1 is ENHRY, CDR2 SYGVKD. J was trimmed by 0 bases and V by 2 bases; bases with no gene match: 6.

The rearrangement uses TRBV7-2 and TRBJ2-7; 7 nucleotides line up with TRBD2. The length of the CDR3 is 14 residues. The germline CDR1 and CDR2 sequences are SGHTA and FQGNSA. The junction had 7 bases not matched to a gene; V was cut back by 3 bases and J by 5 bases. The CDR3 bases are TGTGCCAGCAGCTTTGGGCGGGAGACCCACGAGCAGTACTTC. Its translation: CASSFGRETHEQYF. Full variable domain (outside the CDR3, taken from reference TRBV7-2 and TRBJ2-7): GAGVSQSPSNKVTEKGKDVELRCDPISGHTALYWYRQSLGQGLEFLIYFQGNSAPDKSGLPSDRFSAERTGGSVSTLTIQRTQQEDSAVYLCASSFGRETHEQYFGPGTRLTVT.

V is TRBV4-2 and J is TRBJ2-3; possible D gene TRBD1, 6 bases. Per the germline V gene, CDR1 is LGHNA and CDR2 is YNFKEQ. The V gene lost 1 base and the J gene lost 5 bases, with 16 bases spanning the gap. This CDR3 spans 16 amino acids. The CDR3 spells CASSQGPRQVGDTQYF. DNA for the CDR3: TGTGCCAGCAGCCAAGGGCCTAGACAGGTAGGAGATACGCAGTATTTT.

The CDR3 loop reads CASSLSASGFWNSYNEQFF. The CDR3 DNA sequence: TGTGCCAGCAGCTTAAGTGCTAGCGGCTTTTGGAACTCCTACAATGAGCAGTTCTTC. The chain is built from TRBV7-2 and TRBJ2-1; 7 bases match TRBD2. Losses at the gene ends were 2 bases for V and 0 bases for J; bases not matched to a gene: 13. The CDR3 loop spans 19 amino acids. CDR1 is SGHTA and CDR2 is FQGNSA in the germline V gene.

The chain uses TRBV11-3 and TRBJ1-1; D gene unclear. CDR1 and CDR2 from the germline V gene are SGHNT and YENEEA. The ends were cut back, 5 bases at V and 4 bases at J, with 8 bases in the middle. The CDR3 length is 12 residues. The CDR3 loop is CASSGEGTEAFF. DNA of the CDR3: TGTGCCAGCAGCGGAGAGGGCACTGAAGCTTTCTTT.

This chain links TRBV10-3 with TRBJ2-1; D is unresolved. The V end lost 0 bases, the J end lost 7 bases, and 10 bases lay between the germline ends. Germline V lookup: CDR1 ENHRY, CDR2 SYGVKD. This CDR3 has 14 amino acids. The CDR3 sequence: CAISESMEFNEQFF. The CDR3 DNA is TGTGCCATCAGTGAGTCGATGGAGTTTAATGAGCAGTTCTTC.

The V call is TRBV15, the J call TRBJ2-1; a possible D gene is TRBD1 (6 bases). The CDR3 is 15 amino acids. V gave up 0 bases and J gave up 4 bases, with 10 bases separating them. Germline CDR1 reads LNHNV; CDR2 reads YYDKDF (reference sequence). The CDR3 reads CATSRDLGTYNEQFF. CDR3 DNA: TGTGCCACCAGCAGAGATCTAGGGACATACAATGAGCAGTTCTTC.

This clone has a single count. The rearrangement uses TRBV7-9 and TRBJ1-5; TRBD1 matches at 7 bases. The CDR3 is 13 residues long. With 5 bases clipped from V and 4 bases from J, the junction kept 2 bases outside the gene matches. Germline V lookup: CDR1 SEHNR, CDR2 FQNEAQ (reference sequence). This CDR3 is CASSRGQNQPQHF. Written as DNA, the CDR3 is TGTGCCAGCAGCCGGGGACAGAATCAGCCCCAGCATTTT.

The rearrangement links TRBV18 to TRBJ2-1; no clear D. Germline V gene lookup returns CDR1 KGHSH and CDR2 LQKENI. Trimming removed 1 base at V and 5 bases at J, with 3 bases between. The CDR3 covers 12 residues. The CDR3 coding sequence is TGTGCCAGCTCACCACTCGACAATGAGCAGTTCTTC. It translates to CASSPLDNEQFF.

V is TRBV2 and J is TRBJ2-7, with TRBD1 identical over 7 bases. The CDR3 spans 14 residues. CDR1 is SNHLY, CDR2 FYNNEI, per germline. The J segment lost 6 bases and the V segment lost 2 bases, leaving 7 bases of the junction unmatched. CDR3 sequence (DNA): TGTGCCAGCAGTGAATGGCCTAGGGGGCGCGAGCAGTACGTC. Protein: CASSEWPRGREQYV.

This chain connects TRBV7-9 to TRBJ2-7, with a possible D match to TRBD1 (6 bases). The CDR3 contains 14 residues. Germline CDR1 and CDR2: SEHNR and FQNEAQ (reference sequence). Trimming stripped 3 bases from V and 6 bases from J, with 15 bases between. CDR3 sequence (DNA): TGTGCCAGCAGCTTGACAGGTGGCGTGGGCGAGCAGTACTTC. Translating gives CASSLTGGVGEQYF.

The chain uses TRBV28 and TRBJ1-1, with TRBD1 matching 9 bases. CDR1 MDHEN and CDR2 SYDVKM come from the germline V gene. This CDR3 has 15 amino acids. V dropped 7 bases and J dropped 0; count of bases not matched to a gene: 6. In DNA, the CDR3 is TGTGCCAGCATTTTTTGGACAGGGGTGAACACTGAAGCTTTCTTT. Protein sequence: CASIFWTGVNTEAFF.

This chain joins TRBV6-5 and TRBJ1-1; a possible D gene is TRBD1 (5 bases). Germline V gene sequence: CDR1 MNHEY, CDR2 SVGAGI. The ends were cut back, 6 bases at V and 4 bases at J, with 18 bases in the middle. CDR3 length equals 15 residues. The CDR3 coding sequence is TGTGCCAGCAGCATATCCCAGGGAATCGGCACTGAAGCTTTCTTT. As protein: CASSISQGIGTEAFF.

J is TRBJ1-2 and V is TRBV30; 9 nucleotides align to TRBD1. Germline lookup yields CDR1 GTSNPN and CDR2 SVGIG (reference sequence). V lost 2 bases and J lost 7; bases outside the gene matches: 20. The CDR3 totals 18 residues. CDR3 sequence: CAWSPAYPGTGNTGGYTF. As DNA, the CDR3 is TGTGCCTGGAGTCCAGCCTACCCCGGGACAGGGAATACAGGTGGCTACACCTTC.

The rearrangement joins TRBV28 to TRBJ1-2; possibly TRBD1 for D (6 bases). The CDR3 length is 15 residues. Per germline, CDR1 MDHEN and CDR2 SYDVKM. Deletions cut 1 base from V and 3 bases from J, with 12 bases between. CDR3 residues: CASSLYQGLDYGYTF. The CDR3, as DNA: TGTGCCAGCAGTTTATACCAGGGGCTCGACTATGGCTACACCTTC.

As DNA, the CDR3 is TGTGCCAGTAGTATGGGGGGATCCAGCACAGATACGCAGTATTTT. Its translation is CASSMGGSSTDTQYF. This chain connects TRBV19 to TRBJ2-3; a weak D match, TRBD2 (6 bases). Germline values: CDR1 LNHDA, CDR2 SQIVND (reference sequence). Trimming took off 3 bases at V and 0 bases at J, with 10 bases between the two ends. CDR3 length equals 15 residues. Variable domain in full (rest from reference TRBV19 and TRBJ2-3): DGGITQSPKYLFRKEGQNVTLSCEQNLNHDAMYWYRQDPGQGLRLIYYSQIVNDFQKGDIAEGYSVSREKKESFPLTVTSAQKNPTAFYLCASSMGGSSTDTQYFGPGTRLTVL.

This sequence joins TRBV27 and TRBJ2-3, with 7 bases matching TRBD1. This CDR3 contains 16 residues. Germline CDR1 MNHEY, CDR2 SMNVEV (reference sequence). V was pared by 5 bases and J by 2 bases, with 10 bases of the junction left unmatched. CDR3 in amino acids: CASSNAGGFPTDTQYF. The CDR3 DNA sequence: TGTGCCAGCAGTAACGCAGGGGGTTTCCCCACAGATACGCAGTATTTT.

The rearrangement joins TRBV4-3 to TRBJ2-5; TRBD1 is a possible D gene (7 bases). The CDR3 covers 14 residues. CDR1 is LGHNA, CDR2 YSLEER, per germline. V lost 4 bases, J lost 5 bases, and 14 bases lay in between. DNA for the CDR3: TGCGCCAGCAGCCCCCAGGGGGGAATGGAGACCCAGTACTTC. Amino acid sequence: CASSPQGGMETQYF.

V is TRBV28 and J is TRBJ2-3, with TRBD1 identical over 7 bases. This CDR3 has 14 amino acids. CDR1 is MDHEN, CDR2 SYDVKM, per germline. Trimming at V came to 5 bases and at J to 2 bases, leaving 4 bases not matched to a gene. CDR3 bases: TGTGCCAGCAGTGTCACAGGGGACACAGATACGCAGTATTTT. Protein: CASSVTGDTDTQYF.

This chain joins TRBV5-5 and TRBJ2-1, with D tentatively TRBD2 (5 bases). The CDR3 totals 15 residues. V lost 2 bases and J 0 bases, leaving 9 bases between the germline ends. Germline V gene lookup returns CDR1 SGHKS and CDR2 YYEKEE (reference sequence). The CDR3 spells CASSFEGSSYNEQFF. The CDR3 DNA follows: TGTGCCAGCAGCTTTGAAGGGAGCTCCTACAATGAGCAGTTCTTC.

The chain couples TRBV9 to TRBJ1-6; D gene uncertain. V lost 0 bases and J lost 9, with 10 bases in between. The CDR3 contains 14 residues. Germline CDR1 and CDR2: SGDLS and YYNGEE. CDR3 region: CASSVGSSGSPLHF. Written as DNA, the CDR3 is TGTGCCAGCAGCGTAGGGTCGTCAGGTTCACCCCTCCACTTT.

DNA for the CDR3: TGTGCCAGCAGCCAAGTAAAGGGGGCGGGGGAAAAACTGTTTTTT. It codes for CASSQVKGAGEKLFF. The chain couples TRBV3-1 (or the pseudogene TRBV3-2) to TRBJ1-4, with 7 bases fitting TRBD1. V was clipped by 1 base and J by 8 bases; unmatched bases: 7. The CDR3 runs 15 residues. CDR1 is LGHDT, CDR2 YNNKEL, per germline (reference sequence).

The sample holds one count of this clone. The rearrangement joins TRBV28 to TRBJ1-3; D gene uncertain. V shed 7 bases and J shed 0 bases, with 13 bases lying between them. Looked up from germline, CDR1 is MDHEN and CDR2 is SYDVKM. There are 15 residues in the CDR3. The CDR3 loop reads CASNTQSISGNTIYF. CDR3 nucleotides: TGTGCCAGCAACACACAGTCCATCTCTGGAAACACCATATATTTT.